The clone carrying this T cell receptor beta chain was seen just once. Its antigen is not identified. The PCR used 60 Vbeta and 13 Jbeta primers. The authors' processing: Approximately 11 million of the roughly 80 million unique TCR beta chains counted in a later analysis were shared. Profiling relied on immunoSEQ multiplex PCR, and the TCRdb table lists in-frame clones only, not all of them. V and J calls and clone size come straight from that table; D and trimming were deduced from the DNA. The table shows roughly 130,000 clones, with roughly 88% occurring only once. The data originate from a study of cytomegalovirus exposure and HLA in healthy donors. CDR1 GTSNPN and CDR2 SVGIG come from the germline V gene (reference sequence). The CDR3 spans 14 residues. Unmatched junction bases numbered 1, after V lost 3 bases and J lost 3 bases. The study, taken as a whole, reports: V- and J-gene trimming of TCR beta was linked (in a later analysis) to a missense DCLRE1C variant. Per published accounts, TCR beta sequences correctly predicted the HLA-A and HLA-B alleles of most subjects. In an earlier analysis, most TCR beta V segments were productive about 87% or about 30% of the time.

The V call is TRBV30, the J call TRBJ2-5, with 13 bases lining up with TRBD2. The receptor was derived from a woman aged 18-29 years in good health and CMV-seropositive. The sample consisted of PBMCs. The DNA of the CDR3 is TGTGCCTGGAGACTAGCGGGGGGGAAAGAGACCCAGTACTTC. Translating it yields CAWRLAGGKETQYF.